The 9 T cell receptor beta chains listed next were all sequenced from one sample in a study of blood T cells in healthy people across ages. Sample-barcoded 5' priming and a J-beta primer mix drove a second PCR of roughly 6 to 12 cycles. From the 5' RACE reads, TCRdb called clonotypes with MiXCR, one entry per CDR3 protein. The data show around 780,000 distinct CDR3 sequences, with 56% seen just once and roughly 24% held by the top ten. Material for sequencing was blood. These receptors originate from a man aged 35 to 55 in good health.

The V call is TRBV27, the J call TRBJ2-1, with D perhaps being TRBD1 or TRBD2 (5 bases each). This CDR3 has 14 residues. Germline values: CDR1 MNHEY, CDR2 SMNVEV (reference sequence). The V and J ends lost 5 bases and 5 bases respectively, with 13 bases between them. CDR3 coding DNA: TGTGCCAGCAGTCTCCGGGACGCCAACAATGAGCAGTTCTTC. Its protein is CASSLRDANNEQFF.

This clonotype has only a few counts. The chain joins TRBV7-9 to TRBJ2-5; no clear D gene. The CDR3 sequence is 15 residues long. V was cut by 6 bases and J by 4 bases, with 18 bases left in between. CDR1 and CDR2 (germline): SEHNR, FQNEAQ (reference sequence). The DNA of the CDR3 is TGTGCCAGCAGTCTAGGACCCGTGTCGGTAGAGACCCAGTACTTC. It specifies CASSLGPVSVETQYF.

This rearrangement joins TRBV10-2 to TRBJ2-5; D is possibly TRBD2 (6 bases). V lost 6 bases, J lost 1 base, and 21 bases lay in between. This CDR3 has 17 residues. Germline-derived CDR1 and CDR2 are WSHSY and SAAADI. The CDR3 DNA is TGCGCCAGCAGGGATTTCGGGGTCGGGGGACTCCAAGAGACCCAGTACTTC. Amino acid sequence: CASRDFGVGGLQETQYF.

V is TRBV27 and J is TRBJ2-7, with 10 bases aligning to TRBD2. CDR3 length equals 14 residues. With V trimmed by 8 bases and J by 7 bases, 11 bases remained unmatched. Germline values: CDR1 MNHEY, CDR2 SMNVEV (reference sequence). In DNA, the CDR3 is TGTGCCAGCGGTATTAGCGGGGGGACGGGGGAGCAGTACTTC. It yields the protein CASGISGGTGEQYF.

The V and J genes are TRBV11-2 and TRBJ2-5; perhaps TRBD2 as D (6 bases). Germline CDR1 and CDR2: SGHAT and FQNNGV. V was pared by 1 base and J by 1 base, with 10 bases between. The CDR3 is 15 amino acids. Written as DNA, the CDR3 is TGTGCCAGCAGCTTAGCATGGCGGGGCCAAGAGACCCAGTACTTC. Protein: CASSLAWRGQETQYF.

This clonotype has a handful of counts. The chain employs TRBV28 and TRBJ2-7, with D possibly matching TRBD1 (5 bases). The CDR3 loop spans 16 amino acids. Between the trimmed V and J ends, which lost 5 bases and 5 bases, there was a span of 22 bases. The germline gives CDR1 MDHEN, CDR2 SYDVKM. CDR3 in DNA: TGTGCCAGCAGTCCCACCTCCAGGGTGGGTCTAGACGAGCAGTACTTC. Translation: CASSPTSRVGLDEQYF.

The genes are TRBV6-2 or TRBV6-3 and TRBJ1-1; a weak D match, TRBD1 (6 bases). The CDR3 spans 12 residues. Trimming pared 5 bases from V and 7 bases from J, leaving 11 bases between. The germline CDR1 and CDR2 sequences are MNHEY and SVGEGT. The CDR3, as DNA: TGTGCCAGCAGTAAACAGGGTCTTGAAGCTTTCTTT. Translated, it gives CASSKQGLEAFF.

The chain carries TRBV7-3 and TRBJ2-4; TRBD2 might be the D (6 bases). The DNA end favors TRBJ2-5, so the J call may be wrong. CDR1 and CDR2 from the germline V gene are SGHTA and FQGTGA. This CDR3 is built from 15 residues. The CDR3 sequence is CASSPGRGFGETQYF. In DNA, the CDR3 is TGTGCCAGCAGCCCCGGCCGGGGGTTCGGGGAGACCCAGTACTTC.

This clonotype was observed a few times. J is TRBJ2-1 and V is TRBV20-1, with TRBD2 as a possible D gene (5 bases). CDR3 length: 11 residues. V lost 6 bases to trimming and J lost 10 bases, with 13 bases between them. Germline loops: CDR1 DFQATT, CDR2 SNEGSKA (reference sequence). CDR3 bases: TGCAGTGCCATTAAACTAGGGGAGCAGTTCTTC. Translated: CSAIKLGEQFF.